The 10 T cell receptor beta chains below were found in one sample sequenced in a study of multiple sclerosis patients with progressive multifocal leukoencephalopathy. TCRdb's table, derived via immunoSEQ multiplex PCR, lists solely in-frame clones and lacks some. The table lists around 30,000 clones, roughly 89% of them singletons. Time point given: less than 15 months of natalizumab therapy. The sample in question was PBMCs, obtained from a patient treated with natalizumab. These receptor sequences come from a human donor with multiple sclerosis.

The chain carries TRBV29-1 and TRBJ1-2; no clear D gene. Germline lookup yields CDR1 SQVTM and CDR2 ANQGSEA. Deletions cut 5 bases from V and 6 bases from J, with 10 bases between. CDR3 length: 11 amino acids. CDR3 coding DNA: TGCAGCGTTATAACGGCTAATGGCTACACCTTC. Protein product: CSVITANGYTF.

The J gene is TRBJ2-1, the V gene TRBV5-8; 11 bases map to TRBD2. Germline CDR1 reads SGHTS; CDR2 reads YDEGEE. Trimming removed 3 bases from V and 6 bases from J; junction bases left unmatched: 2. The CDR3 is 14 amino acids. The CDR3 loop is CASSSGLAVNEQFF. The DNA for the CDR3 is TGTGCCAGCAGCTCGGGACTAGCGGTCAATGAGCAGTTCTTC.

J is TRBJ1-1 and V is TRBV9, with D possibly being TRBD1 (5 bases). Per the germline V gene, CDR1 is SGDLS and CDR2 is YYNGEE. V lost 0 bases and J lost 3, with 12 bases in between. This CDR3 has 15 residues. CDR3 region: CASSVALKGHTEAFF. The CDR3 nucleotides read TGTGCCAGCAGCGTAGCTTTGAAGGGGCACACTGAAGCTTTCTTT.

The chain carries TRBV6-1 and TRBJ2-5, with D possibly TRBD1 on 6 matching bases. The CDR3 covers 17 residues. The germline gives CDR1 MNHNS, CDR2 SASEGT. V lost 2 bases to trimming and J lost 4 bases, with 20 bases between them. CDR3 nucleotide sequence: TGTGCCAGCAGTGAAACCCCCGCAGGGGCCCTGGGAGAGACCCAGTACTTC. Residues: CASSETPAGALGETQYF.

This clone was observed a single time. This sequence joins TRBV18 and TRBJ2-1, with D uncertain. Trimming took 6 bases from V and 8 from J, leaving 14 bases between them. From germline, CDR1 is KGHSH and CDR2 LQKENI. The CDR3 length is 13 residues. CDR3 in amino acids: CASSSGNWDEQFF. CDR3 DNA: TGTGCCAGCTCTTCTGGGAATTGGGATGAGCAGTTCTTC.

This chain connects TRBV2 to TRBJ1-3, with TRBD1 as a possible D gene (6 bases). Trimming shortened V by 6 bases and J by 4 bases, and 22 bases separated the two germline ends. Per the germline V gene, CDR1 is SNHLY and CDR2 is FYNNEI. The CDR3 consists of 17 residues. DNA of the CDR3: TGTGCCAGCAGGGGACGAGGGGGGGGCGAGTCGGGAAACACCATATATTTT. The encoded protein is CASRGRGGGESGNTIYF.

The chain is built from TRBV4-1 and TRBJ2-1, with TRBD1 matching over 9 bases. This CDR3 has 16 amino acids. In germline, CDR1 is MGHRA, CDR2 YSYEKL. The trim removed 4 bases at V and 6 bases at J, leaving 10 bases unmatched. The CDR3 bases are TGCGCCAGCAGCCCAATAAGCGGGACAGGGAGCAATGAGCAGTTCTTC. It yields the protein CASSPISGTGSNEQFF.

The chain links TRBV5-6 to TRBJ1-5; D is ambiguous. V gave up 1 base and J gave up 6 bases, with 5 bases separating them. CDR1 and CDR2 (germline): SGHDT, YYEEEE. The CDR3 has 12 residues. The CDR3 DNA reads as TGTGCCAGCAGCTTGTGGAGTCAGCCCCAGCATTTT. It codes for CASSLWSQPQHF. Full variable domain (missing parts from reference TRBV5-6 and TRBJ1-5): DAGVTQSPTHLIKTRGQQVTLRCSPKSGHDTVSWYQQALGQGPQFIFQYYEEEERQRGNFPDRFSGHQFPNYSSELNVNALLLGDSALYLCASSLWSQPQHFGDGTRLSIL.

The chain is built from TRBV7-8 and TRBJ1-2, with TRBD1 matching 8 bases. V was pared by 4 bases and J by 4 bases, with 17 bases of the junction left unmatched. Germline V gives CDR1 SGHVS, CDR2 FQNEAQ. The CDR3 is made up of 18 amino acids. CDR3 protein: CASSSTWGGQGLVYGYTF. CDR3 DNA: TGTGCCAGCAGCTCGACTTGGGGCGGACAGGGCCTCGTCTATGGCTACACCTTC. The variable domain in full, completed from reference TRBV7-8 and TRBJ1-2, reads GAGVSQSPRYKVAKRGQDVALRCDPISGHVSLFWYQQALGQGPEFLTYFQNEAQLDKSGLPSDRFFAERPEGSVSTLKIQRTQQEDSAVYLCASSSTWGGQGLVYGYTFGSGTRLTVV.

This CDR3 is CASTQFTGELFF. The CDR3 DNA is TGTGCCAGCACCCAGTTCACCGGGGAGCTGTTTTTT. The chain joins TRBV6-6 to TRBJ2-2; the D is unclear. This CDR3 comprises 12 residues. V lost 7 bases and J 4 bases, leaving 7 bases between the germline ends. Germline lookup yields CDR1 MNHNY and CDR2 SVGAGI (reference sequence).